Following are 14 T cell receptor beta chains from one sample sequenced in a study of blood T cell repertoires in COVID-19. The protocol was immunoSEQ multiplex PCR, while the TCRdb copy is restricted to in-frame clones and leaves out a portion. The top ten hold 3.5% to 5.5% of the sample, which has approximately 270,000 clones, roughly 88% seen once. Sequencing input: PBMCs or T cells enriched from blood (not recorded which). The receptors were gathered from a woman younger than 45 who had recovered from COVID-19.

The gene calls are TRBV3-1 (or the pseudogene TRBV3-2) and TRBJ2-3; 12 positions match TRBD1. Losses at the gene ends were 0 bases for V and 2 bases for J; bases not matched to a gene: 6. Germline V lookup: CDR1 LGHDT, CDR2 YNNKEL (reference sequence). This CDR3 is 18 amino acids long. The CDR3, as DNA: TGTGCCAGCAGCCAAGATGGATGGGGACAGGGGGCCACAGATACGCAGTATTTT. Amino acid sequence: CASSQDGWGQGATDTQYF.

This chain connects TRBV5-5 to TRBJ2-3; D gene unclear. V was trimmed by 3 bases and J by 0 bases, leaving 2 bases between them. Per the germline V gene, CDR1 is SGHKS and CDR2 is YYEKEE (reference sequence). The length of the CDR3 is 12 residues. This chain's CDR3 is CASSSSTDTQYF. CDR3 in DNA: TGTGCCAGCAGCTCTAGCACAGATACGCAGTATTTT. Complete variable domain (other parts from reference TRBV5-5 and TRBJ2-3): DAGVTQSPTHLIKTRGQQVTLRCSPISGHKSVSWYQQVLGQGPQFIFQYYEKEERGRGNFPDRFSARQFPNYSSELNVNALLLGDSALYLCASSSSTDTQYFGPGTRLTVL.

The chain couples TRBV19 to TRBJ1-2; 10 bases map to TRBD1. The CDR3 runs 13 residues. V was pared by 3 bases and J by 8 bases, with 3 bases of the junction left unmatched. Per the germline V gene, CDR1 is LNHDA and CDR2 is SQIVND (reference sequence). Here the CDR3 DNA reads TGTGCCAGTAGTATGGGGACAGGGGTAGGCTACACCTTC. Protein product: CASSMGTGVGYTF. The entire variable domain, with the rest obtained from reference TRBV19 and TRBJ1-2, is as follows: DGGITQSPKYLFRKEGQNVTLSCEQNLNHDAMYWYRQDPGQGLRLIYYSQIVNDFQKGDIAEGYSVSREKKESFPLTVTSAQKNPTAFYLCASSMGTGVGYTFGSGTRLTVV.

This chain connects TRBV7-6 to TRBJ1-1, with D unresolved. Looked up from germline, CDR1 is SGHVS and CDR2 is FNYEAQ. This CDR3 is 13 amino acids long. Trimming stripped 1 base from V and 7 bases from J, with 10 bases between. CDR3 coding DNA: TGTGCCAGCAGCTTAGTGCCCTTCGGTGAAGCTTTCTTT. It yields the protein CASSLVPFGEAFF. The full variable domain, rest sourced from reference TRBV7-6 and TRBJ1-1, is GAGVSQSPRYKVTKRGQDVALRCDPISGHVSLYWYRQALGQGPEFLTYFNYEAQQDKSGLPNDRFSAERPEGSISTLTIQRTEQRDSAMYRCASSLVPFGEAFFGQGTRLTVV.

The J gene is TRBJ2-1, the V gene TRBV11-2; the match to TRBD2 covers 9 bases. Germline lookup yields CDR1 SGHAT and CDR2 FQNNGV. This CDR3 comprises 17 residues. V dropped 7 bases and J dropped 6; count of bases not matched to a gene: 16. Here the CDR3 reads CASMGLAGIGSRNEQFF. CDR3 DNA sequence: TGTGCCAGCATGGGGCTAGCGGGAATCGGGTCTCGCAATGAGCAGTTCTTC.

This clone was seen many times. The gene calls are TRBV15 and TRBJ1-4, with TRBD1 matching over 7 bases. Germline V gene data show CDR1 as LNHNV and CDR2 as YYDKDF (reference sequence). This CDR3 spans 13 amino acids. The J segment lost 11 bases and the V segment lost 4 bases, leaving 7 bases of the junction unmatched. The CDR3 bases are TGTGCCACCAGCATCGGGACAGAGGGGAAACTGTTTTTT. It specifies CATSIGTEGKLFF.

V and J are TRBV7-2 and TRBJ2-1; TRBD2 matches at 7 bases. Germline CDR1 reads SGHTA; CDR2 reads FQGNSA. The V gene end was trimmed by 3 bases and the J gene end by 3 bases; junction bases not matched to a gene: 5. The CDR3 consists of 15 residues. CDR3 sequence: CASSLSGGIYNEQFF. CDR3 DNA sequence: TGTGCCAGCAGCTTGTCCGGGGGGATCTACAATGAGCAGTTCTTC.

V gene TRBV7-9 combines with J gene TRBJ1-2; 7 bases are a match to TRBD1. This CDR3 comprises 15 residues. J gave up 7 bases and V 3 bases, and 11 bases lay outside the gene matches. Germline V gene data show CDR1 as SEHNR and CDR2 as FQNEAQ (reference sequence). CDR3 sequence: CASSFPRTGPGGYTF. DNA for the CDR3: TGTGCCAGCAGCTTCCCCCGGACAGGCCCGGGTGGCTACACCTTC.

This rearrangement joins TRBV7-2 to TRBJ2-7; 7 bases are shared with TRBD1. This CDR3 has 12 amino acids. After removal of 5 bases from V and 4 bases from J, the junction contained 2 bases not matched to a gene. Germline assignment: CDR1 SGHTA and CDR2 FQGNSA. Here the CDR3 reads CASSVDRYEQYF. The CDR3 nucleotides read TGTGCCAGCAGCGTGGACAGGTACGAGCAGTACTTC.

This clone was detected once. The rearrangement joins TRBV7-9 to TRBJ2-3, with TRBD2 identical over 12 bases. Looked up from germline, CDR1 is SEHNR and CDR2 is FQNEAQ (reference sequence). Losses at the gene ends were 6 bases for V and 4 bases for J; bases not matched to a gene: 5. CDR3 length equals 15 residues. CDR3 nucleotide sequence: TGTGCCAGCAGTTTTTCTAGCGGGGGGGCAGATACGCAGTATTTT. Its translation is CASSFSSGGADTQYF.

Here the CDR3 reads CASSDPGQGSPVKLFF. The CDR3 DNA reads as TGTGCCAGCAGTGACCCGGGACAGGGCTCACCGGTCAAACTGTTTTTT. The chain uses TRBV6-1 and TRBJ2-2; 9 bases are shared with TRBD1. J lost 14 bases, V lost 3 bases, and 16 bases had no gene match. This CDR3 is built from 16 residues. Germline V gives CDR1 MNHNS, CDR2 SASEGT.

This chain links TRBV13 with TRBJ2-7; D might be TRBD1 (6 bases). The CDR3 covers 14 residues. V was cut by 5 bases and J by 2 bases, with 13 bases left in between. From germline, CDR1 is PRHDT and CDR2 FYEKMQ (reference sequence). The CDR3 region has the DNA TGTGCCAGCAGCCGACAGGTCCTCCCCTACGAGCAGTACTTC. It translates to CASSRQVLPYEQYF.

The chain has TRBV9 and TRBJ2-1; 9 nucleotides line up with TRBD2. The ends lost 1 base at V and 7 bases at J; junction bases unmatched: 9. The CDR3 totals 16 residues. Looked up from germline, CDR1 is SGDLS and CDR2 is YYNGEE. CDR3 bases: TGTGCCAGCAGCGTATCAAGCGGGAGGTCGGAGAATGAGCAGTTCTTC. It translates to CASSVSSGRSENEQFF.

This rearrangement joins TRBV19 to TRBJ1-4, with 8 bases identical to TRBD1. CDR3 length: 18 residues. V shed 4 bases, J shed 0 bases, and the junction held 10 bases outside the gene matches. CDR1 and CDR2 from the germline V gene are LNHDA and SQIVND (reference sequence). The CDR3 region is CASSTRRTGTSTNEKLFF. For the CDR3, the DNA is TGTGCCAGTAGTACAAGGAGGACAGGGACCTCAACTAATGAAAAACTGTTTTTT.